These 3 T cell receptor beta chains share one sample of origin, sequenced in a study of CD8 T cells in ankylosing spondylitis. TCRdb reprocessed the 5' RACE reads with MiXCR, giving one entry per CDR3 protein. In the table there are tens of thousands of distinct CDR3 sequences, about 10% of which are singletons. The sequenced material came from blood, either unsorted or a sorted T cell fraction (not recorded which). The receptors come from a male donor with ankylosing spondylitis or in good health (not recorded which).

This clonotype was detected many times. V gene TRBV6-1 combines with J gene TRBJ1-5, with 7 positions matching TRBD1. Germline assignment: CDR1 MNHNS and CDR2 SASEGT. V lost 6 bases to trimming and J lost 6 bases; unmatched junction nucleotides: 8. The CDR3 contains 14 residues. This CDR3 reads CASSSNRGSQPQHF. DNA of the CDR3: TGTGCCAGCAGCTCCAACAGGGGAAGTCAGCCCCAGCATTTT.

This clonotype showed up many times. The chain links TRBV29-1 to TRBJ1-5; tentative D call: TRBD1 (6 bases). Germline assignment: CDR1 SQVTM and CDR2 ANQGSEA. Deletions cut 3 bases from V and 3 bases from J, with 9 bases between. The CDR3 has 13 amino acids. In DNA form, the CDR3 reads TGCAGCGTTGAGGCAGGGGACAATCAGCCCCAGCATTTT. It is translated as CSVEAGDNQPQHF.

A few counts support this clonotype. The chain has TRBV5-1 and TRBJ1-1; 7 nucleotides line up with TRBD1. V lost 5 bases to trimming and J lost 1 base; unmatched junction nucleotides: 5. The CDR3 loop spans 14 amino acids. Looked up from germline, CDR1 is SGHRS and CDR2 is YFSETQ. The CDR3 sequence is CASSSQGRNTEAFF. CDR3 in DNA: TGCGCCAGCAGTTCACAGGGGCGGAACACTGAAGCTTTCTTT.